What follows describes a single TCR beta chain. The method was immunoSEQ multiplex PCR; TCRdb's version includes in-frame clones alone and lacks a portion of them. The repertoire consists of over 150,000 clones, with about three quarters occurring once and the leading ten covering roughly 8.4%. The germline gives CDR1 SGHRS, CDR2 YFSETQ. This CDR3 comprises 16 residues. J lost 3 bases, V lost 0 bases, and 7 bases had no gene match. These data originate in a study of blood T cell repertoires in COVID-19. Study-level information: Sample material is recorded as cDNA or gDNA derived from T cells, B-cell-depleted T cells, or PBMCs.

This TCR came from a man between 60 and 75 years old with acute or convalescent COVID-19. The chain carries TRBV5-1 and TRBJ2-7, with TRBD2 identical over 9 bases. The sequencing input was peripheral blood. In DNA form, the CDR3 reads TGCGCCAGCAGCTTGGTGCCTAGCGGGGAAAACTACGAGCAGTACTTC. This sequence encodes CASSLVPSGENYEQYF.